The present T cell receptor beta chain was sequenced within a study of blood T cell repertoires in COVID-19. Study-wide context: The United States, Italy and Spain provided the acute and convalescent COVID-19 samples. Sample material is recorded as cDNA or gDNA derived from T cells, B-cell-depleted T cells, or PBMCs.

A Seattle source enrolled patients during active infection and followed them longitudinally. V lost 5 bases, J lost 4 bases, and 14 bases stayed unmatched. Germline V gene lookup returns CDR1 MNHEY and CDR2 SMNVEV (reference sequence). The CDR3 covers 17 residues. As processed by the authors: Estimated nucleated cell counts came from reference gene primer amplification. The repertoire was sequenced with immunoSEQ multiplex PCR; TCRdb's copy has only in-frame clones and lacks some. The V and J calls and clone size come from that table; D and trimming were worked out from the DNA. Of around 220,000 clones listed, around 86% are singletons.

The sequence derives from an elderly woman with COVID-19, enrolled during active disease. V and J are TRBV27 and TRBJ2-3, with 8 bases fitting TRBD2. Sequenced material: peripheral blood. CDR3 in amino acids: CASSPRRAGATPDTQYF. The DNA for the CDR3 is TGTGCCAGCAGTCCCCGACGAGCGGGAGCCACCCCAGATACGCAGTATTTT.